This T cell receptor (beta chain) was captured in a study of blood T cell repertoires in COVID-19. As originally analysed: Amplification from reference gene primers served as the basis for estimated nucleated cell counts. Clones were sequenced by immunoSEQ multiplex PCR, and TCRdb holds only the in-frame ones, with some missing. The DNA was the basis for D and trimming; V, J and clone size are from that table. The sample has around 110,000 clones; about 80% are singletons. The germline V gene has CDR1 SNHLY and CDR2 FYNNEI. The CDR3 length is 14 residues. V lost 6 bases, J lost 8 bases, and 10 bases stayed unmatched.

Sequencing was done on a sample of peripheral blood. The rearrangement uses TRBV2 and TRBJ1-2, with 9 bases lining up with TRBD1. The sequence was obtained from a woman aged 60 to 75 with acute or convalescent COVID-19. The CDR3 protein is CASRDGTGREGYTF. CDR3 sequence (DNA): TGTGCCAGCAGAGACGGGACAGGGAGGGAAGGCTACACCTTC.